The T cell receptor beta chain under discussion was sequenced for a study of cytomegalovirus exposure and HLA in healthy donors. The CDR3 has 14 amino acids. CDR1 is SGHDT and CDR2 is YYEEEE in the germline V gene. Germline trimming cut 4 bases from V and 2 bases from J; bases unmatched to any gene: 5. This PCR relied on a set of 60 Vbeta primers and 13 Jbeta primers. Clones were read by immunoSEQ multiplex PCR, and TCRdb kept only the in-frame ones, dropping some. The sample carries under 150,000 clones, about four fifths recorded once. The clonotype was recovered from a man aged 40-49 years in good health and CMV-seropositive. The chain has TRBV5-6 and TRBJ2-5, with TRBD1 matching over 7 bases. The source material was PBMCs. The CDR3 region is CASSQTGKQETQYF. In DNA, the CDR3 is TGTGCCAGCAGCCAGACAGGGAAGCAAGAGACCCAGTACTTC.